The text below deals with one T cell receptor (beta chain). Categorization into cohorts depended on clinical history that participants reported. Exposed volunteers were people who met a COVID-19 case within 2 weeks before study entry. This entry belongs to a study of blood T cell repertoires in COVID-19. Across the study: Spain, Italy and the United States supplied samples that represented acute and convalescent COVID-19.

Authors' processing steps: The assay estimated nucleated cells by amplifying reference gene primers. The repertoire was sequenced with immunoSEQ multiplex PCR; TCRdb's copy has only in-frame clones and lacks some. V, J and clone size derive from that table, while D and trimming were established from the DNA sequence. The top ten clones hold around 5% of a sample with about 140,000 clones, over 70% of them seen once. CDR1 SGHKS and CDR2 YYEKEE come from the germline V gene (reference sequence). V was pared by 4 bases and J by 1 base, with 15 bases between. The CDR3 consists of 17 residues. The source of this sequence is a man in his sixties or seventies who had been exposed to COVID-19. Sequenced: PBMCs or T cells enriched from blood (not recorded which). This chain joins TRBV5-5 and TRBJ2-6; weak D call: TRBD2 (6 bases). The CDR3 reads CASSATGTPSGANVLTF. CDR3 bases: TGTGCCAGCAGCGCAACCGGGACTCCTTCTGGGGCCAACGTCCTGACTTTC.